The rows below give T cell receptor beta chains drawn from one sample of a study of blood T cell repertoires in COVID-19. Sequencing was performed with immunoSEQ multiplex PCR; in TCRdb, only in-frame clones are kept and a portion is missing. The profile shows fewer than 150,000 clones, approximately 85% of them singletons. Sequencing was carried out using peripheral blood. The source is a woman in her sixties or seventies with COVID-19, enrolled during active disease. Each CDR3 is given with its conserved first and last residue. A D gene is named only where the DNA matches it firmly. The size of a clone is reported for some rows only, either as once, few or many, or as a class for expanded clones.

clone_size,d_call,j_call,v_call,cdr3_nt,cdr3_aa
.,.,TRBJ2-1,TRBV2,TGTGCCAGCAAAAGGACTGTTCTCTCCTACAATGAGCAGTTCTTC,CASKRTVLSYNEQFF
few,TRBD1,TRBJ2-7,TRBV9,TGTGCCAGCAGCGTAGGAGGCTTCGACAGGGAGTACGAGCAGTACTTC,CASSVGGFDREYEQYF
.,TRBD1,TRBJ1-2,TRBV19,TGTGCCAGTAGTATTCGACAGGGCAGTTATGGCTACACCTTC,CASSIRQGSYGYTF
.,TRBD2,TRBJ2-1,TRBV29-1,TGCAGCGTTGACGGGACTACTTACTACAATGAGCAGTTCTTC,CSVDGTTYYNEQFF
once,.,TRBJ1-2,TRBV10-3,TGTGCCATCCCGTCAGGGTCTGGCTACACCTTC,CAIPSGSGYTF
.,.,TRBJ1-2,TRBV19,TGTGCCAGTAGTATCTCAGGCCCCTATGGCTACACCTTC,CASSISGPYGYTF
many,.,TRBJ1-2,TRBV7-3,TGTGCCAGCAGCTCCCGACATGGGTCCGACTATGGCTACACCTTC,CASSSRHGSDYGYTF
.,TRBD1,TRBJ1-2,TRBV9,TGTGCCAGCAGCTCCGACAGGGGGCTTGGCTACACCTTC,CASSSDRGLGYTF
.,.,TRBJ2-3,TRBV5-4,TGTGCCAGCAGCTTGGCATTAGCTAAACTCACAGATACGCAGTATTTT,CASSLALAKLTDTQYF
.,TRBD1,TRBJ2-7,TRBV5-1,TGCGCCAGCAGCTTGGTGACAGGGGGCTTTCAGTCCTACGAGCAGTACTTC,CASSLVTGGFQSYEQYF